The clone carrying this T cell receptor beta chain came up a few times. Its antigen is currently unknown. This sample is drawn from a study of vaccination effects on CD4 cells after COVID-19. Study-wide results and caveats: The study enrolled few convalescent patients and sampled no early post-infection timepoints.

Following a roughly 10-day culture, CD4+ T cells were purified. TCRdb's copy holds only in-frame clones and misses some; the assay was immunoSEQ multiplex PCR. The sample lists roughly 34,000 clones, 70% seen once, with 3.8% in the top ten. This CDR3 has 14 amino acids. V lost 3 bases and J lost 3; bases outside the gene matches: 4. The germline V gene has CDR1 SGHNT and CDR2 YYREEE (reference sequence). The receptor's source is a human donor who received a COVID-19 vaccine. The chain has TRBV5-4 and TRBJ2-3; 7 nucleotides align to TRBD1. The material was CD4+ T cells from PBMCs cultured without peptide, obtained before COVID-19 vaccination. CDR3 coding DNA: TGTGCCAGCAGCTCGGGACAGACAACAGATACGCAGTATTTT. It codes for CASSSGQTTDTQYF.